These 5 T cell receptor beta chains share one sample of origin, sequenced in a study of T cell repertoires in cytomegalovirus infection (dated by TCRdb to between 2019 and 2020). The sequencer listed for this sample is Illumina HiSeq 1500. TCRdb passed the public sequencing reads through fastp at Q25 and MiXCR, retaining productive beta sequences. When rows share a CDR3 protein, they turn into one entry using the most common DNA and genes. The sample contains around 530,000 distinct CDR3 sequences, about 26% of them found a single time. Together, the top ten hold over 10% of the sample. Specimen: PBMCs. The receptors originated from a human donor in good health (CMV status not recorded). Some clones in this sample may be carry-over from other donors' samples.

The CDR3 DNA follows: TGTGCCAGCAGCGCGACGACAGGGGTCTCCTACAATGAGCAGTTCTTC. Residues: CASSATTGVSYNEQFF. The J gene is TRBJ2-1, the V gene TRBV6-2 or TRBV6-3; 8 nucleotides match TRBD1. V lost 6 bases and J lost 0; bases outside the gene matches: 7. The CDR3 spans 16 residues. Germline lookup yields CDR1 MNHEY and CDR2 SVGEGT.

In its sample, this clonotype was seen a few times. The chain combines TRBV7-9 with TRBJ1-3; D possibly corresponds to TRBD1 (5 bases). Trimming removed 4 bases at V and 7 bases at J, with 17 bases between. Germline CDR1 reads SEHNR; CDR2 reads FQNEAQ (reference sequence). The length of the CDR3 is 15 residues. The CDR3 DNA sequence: TGTGCCAGCAGCTCGAACCGGGACGCCGGGAACACCATATATTTT. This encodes CASSSNRDAGNTIYF. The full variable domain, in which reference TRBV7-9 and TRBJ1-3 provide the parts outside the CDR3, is DTGVSQNPRHKITKRGQNVTFRCDPISEHNRLYWYRQTLGQGPEFLTYFQNEAQLEKSRLLSDRFSAERPKGSFSTLEIQRTEQGDSAMYLCASSSNRDAGNTIYFGEGSWLTVV.

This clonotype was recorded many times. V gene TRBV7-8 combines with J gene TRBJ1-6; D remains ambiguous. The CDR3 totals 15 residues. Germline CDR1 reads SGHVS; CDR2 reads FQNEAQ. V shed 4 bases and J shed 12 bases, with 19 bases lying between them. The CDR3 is CASSYRTDMGLPLHF. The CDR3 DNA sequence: TGTGCCAGCAGCTATAGGACCGACATGGGGTTACCCCTCCACTTT.

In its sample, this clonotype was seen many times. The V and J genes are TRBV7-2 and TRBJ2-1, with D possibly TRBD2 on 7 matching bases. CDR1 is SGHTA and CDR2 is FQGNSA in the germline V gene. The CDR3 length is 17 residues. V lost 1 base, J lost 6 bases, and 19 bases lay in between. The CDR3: CASSLEGGRGGRNEQFF. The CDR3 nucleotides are TGTGCCAGCAGCTTAGAGGGCGGGAGAGGGGGTCGCAATGAGCAGTTCTTC.

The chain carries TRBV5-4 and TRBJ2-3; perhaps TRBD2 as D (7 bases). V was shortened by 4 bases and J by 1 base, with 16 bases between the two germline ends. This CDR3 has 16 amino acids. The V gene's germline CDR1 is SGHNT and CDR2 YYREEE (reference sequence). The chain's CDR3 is CASSLGGGIRTDTQYF. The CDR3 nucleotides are TGTGCCAGCAGCCTGGGGGGGGGCATACGCACAGATACGCAGTATTTT.